The 29 T cell receptor beta chains in this list originate from one sample, sequenced in a study of T cells in Graves' hyperthyroidism and ophthalmopathy. TCR beta CDR3 regions were amplified from RNA transcripts. HTBI primers were employed in a first-round RT-PCR of the TCR CDR3. Each CDR3 protein is one row after TCRdb ran MiXCR on the multiplex PCR reads. The table lists over 650,000 distinct CDR3 sequences, less than 20% of them singletons. The specimen was blood. The receptors come from a man younger than 35 with Graves' hyperthyroidism.

The V call is TRBV29-1, the J call TRBJ1-1; possible D gene TRBD1, 5 bases. V lost 0 bases and J 3 bases, leaving 11 bases between the germline ends. The CDR3 covers 14 residues. Germline V gives CDR1 SQVTM, CDR2 ANQGSEA. The CDR3 sequence is CSVEDRVRDTEAFF. CDR3 bases: TGCAGCGTTGAAGACAGGGTTAGGGACACTGAAGCTTTCTTT. Full variable domain (remainder filled in from reference TRBV29-1 and TRBJ1-1): SAVISQKPSRDICQRGTSLTIQCQVDSQVTMMFWYRQQPGQSLTLIATANQGSEATYESGFVIDKFPISRPNLTFSTLTVSNMSPEDSSIYLCSVEDRVRDTEAFFGQGTRLTVV.

This clonotype was seen a handful of times. The chain uses TRBV20-1 and TRBJ2-7; 8 bases agree with TRBD2. The CDR3 is 12 residues long. CDR1 and CDR2 from the germline V gene are DFQATT and SNEGSKA (reference sequence). The J segment lost 7 bases and the V segment lost 0 bases, leaving 2 bases of the junction unmatched. The CDR3: CSARDGGREQYF. As DNA, the CDR3 is TGCAGTGCTAGAGATGGCGGGAGGGAGCAGTACTTC.

CDR3 nucleotide sequence: TGCAGTGCTAGAGGGGGCGTGAGATCCGAGCAGTACTTC. Translated: CSARGGVRSEQYF. The chain links TRBV20-1 to TRBJ2-7, with D maybe TRBD1 (5 bases). Trimming removed 1 base at V and 6 bases at J, with 13 bases between. CDR1 is DFQATT, CDR2 SNEGSKA, per germline (reference sequence). This CDR3 has 13 residues.

The chain employs TRBV7-2 and TRBJ2-7; 8 bases are shared with TRBD2. Trimming cost V 6 bases and J 6 bases; bases outside gene matches: 10. The germline V gene encodes CDR1 SGHTA and CDR2 FQGNSA. The CDR3 is 14 amino acids. Written as DNA, the CDR3 is TGTGCCAGCAGACCGGGAGGGGATCGGAGCGAGCAGTACTTC. Translating it yields CASRPGGDRSEQYF.

The rearrangement links TRBV7-2 to TRBJ2-7, with 10 nucleotides matching TRBD2. Germline assignment: CDR1 SGHTA and CDR2 FQGNSA. The CDR3 loop spans 19 amino acids. V was pared by 2 bases and J by 3 bases, with 16 bases of the junction left unmatched. The CDR3 reads CASSLRATPPSGSSYEQYF. The DNA of the CDR3 is TGTGCCAGCAGCTTACGAGCCACTCCTCCTAGCGGGAGTAGCTACGAGCAGTACTTC.

Only a few counts were recorded for this clonotype. The chain is built from TRBV5-1 and TRBJ2-5; D perhaps matches TRBD2 (6 bases). Germline CDR1 reads SGHRS; CDR2 reads YFSETQ. The CDR3 sequence is 15 residues long. The V and J ends lost 3 bases and 2 bases respectively, with 14 bases between them. Written as DNA, the CDR3 is TGCGCCAGCAGCTCCGGTATGGGGGGACAAGAGACCCAGTACTTC. Amino acids: CASSSGMGGQETQYF.

This clonotype has a count of ten or more. J is TRBJ2-1 and V is TRBV20-1; D gene uncertain. In germline, CDR1 is DFQATT, CDR2 SNEGSKA (reference sequence). The CDR3 consists of 11 residues. V dropped 0 bases and J dropped 10 bases, with 7 bases sitting between them. In DNA, the CDR3 is TGCAGTGCTAGAGATGTGAGGGAGCAGTTCTTC. Translation: CSARDVREQFF.

The table lists this clonotype with a few counts. The rearrangement uses TRBV28 and TRBJ2-7, with TRBD1 matching over 11 bases. Germline V gene lookup returns CDR1 MDHEN and CDR2 SYDVKM. The V gene end was trimmed by 5 bases and the J gene end by 3 bases; junction bases not matched to a gene: 9. The CDR3 length is 16 residues. The DNA for the CDR3 is TGTGCCAGCAGTCCCGCGGCGGGACAGGGGGTCTACGAGCAGTACTTC. The encoded protein is CASSPAAGQGVYEQYF.

V is TRBV27 and J is TRBJ1-5; D unresolved. This CDR3 has 15 residues. V shed 4 bases and J shed 0 bases, with 10 bases lying between them. Looked up from germline, CDR1 is MNHEY and CDR2 is SMNVEV (reference sequence). The CDR3 sequence is CASSSGPHSNQPQHF. In nucleotides, the CDR3 is TGTGCCAGCAGTTCCGGGCCGCATAGCAATCAGCCCCAGCATTTT.

V gene TRBV9 combines with J gene TRBJ2-1; TRBD2 might be the D (6 bases). In germline, CDR1 is SGDLS, CDR2 YYNGEE. V dropped 1 base and J dropped 3 bases, with 17 bases sitting between them. CDR3 length: 17 amino acids. The DNA for the CDR3 is TGTGCCAGCAGCGTATACGGTCTCGGAGGGAGCTACAATGAGCAGTTCTTC. Translated, it gives CASSVYGLGGSYNEQFF.

The chain is built from TRBV5-1 and TRBJ2-1; D gene uncertain. V was shortened by 4 bases and J by 12 bases, with 20 bases between the two germline ends. CDR1 is SGHRS and CDR2 is YFSETQ in the germline V gene. CDR3 length: 14 amino acids. In DNA, the CDR3 is TGCGCCAGCAGCCCCGGAGCCGCGGTAGATGTGCAGTTCTTC. Translating it yields CASSPGAAVDVQFF.

This clonotype was seen a handful of times. This chain links TRBV5-1 with TRBJ1-1; possible D gene TRBD1, 5 bases. The CDR3 spans 16 residues. Looked up from germline, CDR1 is SGHRS and CDR2 is YFSETQ. Trimming pared 2 bases from V and 0 bases from J, leaving 14 bases between. CDR3 residues: CASSLRAGILNTEAFF. The DNA of the CDR3 is TGCGCCAGCAGCTTAAGGGCAGGGATTTTGAACACTGAAGCTTTCTTT.

This clonotype was detected only a few times. J is TRBJ2-6 and V is TRBV18; TRBD1 matches 7 bases. There are 17 residues in the CDR3. The germline V gene has CDR1 KGHSH and CDR2 LQKENI. J gave up 0 bases and V 2 bases, and 4 bases lay outside the gene matches. The CDR3 here is CASSPRDSYSGANVLTF. CDR3 nucleotides: TGTGCCAGCTCACCAAGGGACAGTTACTCTGGGGCCAACGTCCTGACTTTC.

This clonotype was counted only a few times. The chain combines TRBV7-9 with TRBJ2-5; perhaps D is TRBD1 or TRBD2 (5 bases each). V lost 8 bases, J lost 1 base, and 11 bases lay in between. The CDR3 extends over 13 amino acids. Germline V gene lookup returns CDR1 SEHNR and CDR2 FQNEAQ (reference sequence). The CDR3 bases are TGTGCCAGCCAGGGTCGGGGCCAAGAGACCCAGTACTTC. Protein sequence: CASQGRGQETQYF.

This clonotype was seen repeatedly, ten times or more. This chain connects TRBV27 to TRBJ2-1; 7 bases agree with TRBD1. With V trimmed by 5 bases and J by 7 bases, 14 bases remained unmatched. There are 16 residues in the CDR3. The germline V gene encodes CDR1 MNHEY and CDR2 SMNVEV (reference sequence). The CDR3 loop is CASSPSTGMGWNEQFF. Here the CDR3 DNA reads TGTGCCAGCAGTCCGTCGACAGGGATGGGTTGGAATGAGCAGTTCTTC.

The V gene is TRBV4-1, the J gene TRBJ2-7; the D is unclear. This CDR3 has 16 residues. V was trimmed by 2 bases and J by 3 bases, leaving 17 bases between them. CDR1 is MGHRA and CDR2 is YSYEKL in the germline V gene. The CDR3 loop reads CASSQSLLSVLYEQYF. In nucleotides, the CDR3 is TGCGCCAGCAGCCAATCCCTGTTGTCGGTACTCTACGAGCAGTACTTC.

This clonotype showed up many times. This chain connects TRBV6-6 to TRBJ1-1; maybe TRBD1 (5 bases). CDR3 length equals 16 residues. Germline-derived CDR1 and CDR2 are MNHNY and SVGAGI (reference sequence). Trimming removed 0 bases from V and 4 bases from J, with 15 bases in between. In DNA form, the CDR3 reads TGTGCCAGCAGTTACTCCCCAAGGGAGGGGCTCACTGAAGCTTTCTTT. Its translation: CASSYSPREGLTEAFF.

The chain uses TRBV7-8 and TRBJ2-3, with TRBD1 matching over 7 bases. Germline V gene sequence: CDR1 SGHVS, CDR2 FQNEAQ. The CDR3 has 18 residues. With 0 bases clipped from V and 0 bases from J, the junction kept 9 bases outside the gene matches. CDR3 residues: CASSLARTGRFSTDTQYF. The CDR3, as DNA: TGTGCCAGCAGCTTAGCGAGGACAGGCCGTTTTAGCACAGATACGCAGTATTTT.

Many counts were recorded for this clonotype. V gene TRBV13 combines with J gene TRBJ1-1; 12 nucleotides line up with TRBD1. The CDR3 spans 18 residues. Trimming at V came to 5 bases and at J to 0 bases, leaving 10 bases not matched to a gene. CDR1 and CDR2 (germline): PRHDT, FYEKMQ (reference sequence). CDR3 sequence reads: CASSPRPGQGALNTEAFF. CDR3 DNA sequence: TGTGCCAGCAGCCCCCGCCCGGGACAGGGGGCGTTGAACACTGAAGCTTTCTTT.

The CDR3 nucleotides are TGTGCCAGTAGTGTCGGACAGGGCTTATCCTACGAGCAGTACTTC. It yields the protein CASSVGQGLSYEQYF. The chain combines TRBV19 with TRBJ2-7; 8 bases line up with TRBD1. This CDR3 spans 15 amino acids. Germline V gene data show CDR1 as LNHDA and CDR2 as SQIVND (reference sequence). With V trimmed by 5 bases and J by 1 base, 7 bases remained unmatched. The variable domain in full, with the rest retrieved from reference TRBV19 and TRBJ2-7, is DGGITQSPKYLFRKEGQNVTLSCEQNLNHDAMYWYRQDPGQGLRLIYYSQIVNDFQKGDIAEGYSVSREKKESFPLTVTSAQKNPTAFYLCASSVGQGLSYEQYFGPGTRLTVT.

This clonotype was seen ten or more times. This chain joins TRBV6-2 or TRBV6-3 and TRBJ2-7; a weak D match, TRBD2 (5 bases). V shed 2 bases and J shed 2 bases, with 10 bases lying between them. Germline V CDR1 and CDR2: MNHEY, SVGEGT. The CDR3 extends over 14 amino acids. This CDR3 reads CASSYHGIPYEQYF. Here the CDR3 DNA reads TGTGCCAGCAGTTACCACGGGATCCCCTACGAGCAGTACTTC.

Many counts were recorded for this clonotype. The rearrangement uses TRBV2 and TRBJ2-2; 12 bases match TRBD2. The germline CDR1 and CDR2 sequences are SNHLY and FYNNEI. The V gene end was trimmed by 5 bases and the J gene end by 6 bases; junction bases not matched to a gene: 4. There are 15 residues in the CDR3. This chain's CDR3 is CASSKLAGGAGELFF. CDR3 sequence (DNA): TGTGCCAGCAGTAAACTAGCGGGAGGAGCCGGGGAGCTGTTTTTT.

The rearrangement uses TRBV11-2 and TRBJ2-7; 8 bases match TRBD1. This CDR3 has 16 residues. Germline V lookup: CDR1 SGHAT, CDR2 FQNNGV. V shed 2 bases and J 5 bases; nucleotides not matched to a gene: 11. The DNA of the CDR3 is TGTGCCAGCAGCTTACGGGCCGGGCAGGGGGCCGACGAGCAGTACTTC. Amino acids: CASSLRAGQGADEQYF.

Only a few counts were recorded for this clonotype. V and J are TRBV12-3 or TRBV12-4 and TRBJ2-3; D not resolved. Deletions cut 7 bases from V and 3 bases from J, with 8 bases between. The CDR3 totals 12 residues. CDR3 loop: CASTESTDTQYF. In nucleotides, the CDR3 is TGTGCCAGCACCGAAAGTACAGATACGCAGTATTTT.

Many counts were recorded for this clonotype. The chain has TRBV28 and TRBJ2-3, with a possible D match to TRBD1 (6 bases). V lost 2 bases, J lost 0 bases, and 18 bases lay in between. The length of the CDR3 is 18 residues. CDR1 is MDHEN, CDR2 SYDVKM, per germline. The CDR3 nucleotides are TGTGCCAGCAGTTTAATTTCGGCAGGGGCTCCTAGCACAGATACGCAGTATTTT. Amino acids: CASSLISAGAPSTDTQYF.

CDR3 sequence reads: CASTQAWDYQETQYF. CDR3 bases: TGTGCCAGCACCCAAGCTTGGGACTACCAAGAGACCCAGTACTTC. V gene TRBV7-9 combines with J gene TRBJ2-5; tentative D call: TRBD2 (6 bases). V shed 7 bases and J shed 0 bases, with 15 bases lying between them. Germline V gene sequence: CDR1 SEHNR, CDR2 FQNEAQ (reference sequence). The CDR3 runs 15 residues.

This clonotype occurred a few times. The chain couples TRBV3-1 to TRBJ2-1; TRBD1 matches at 9 bases. With 3 bases clipped from V and 0 bases from J, the junction kept 0 bases outside the gene matches. Germline CDR1 is LGHDT and CDR2 is YNNKEL (reference sequence). This CDR3 region has 15 residues. The CDR3 reads CASSQTGGSYNEQFF. The CDR3 DNA is TGTGCCAGCAGCCAGACAGGGGGCTCCTACAATGAGCAGTTCTTC.

This clonotype was counted many times. CDR3 residues: CAWSGGSEQYF. The CDR3 DNA reads as TGTGCCTGGAGTGGCGGGAGCGAGCAGTACTTC. This chain uses TRBV30 with TRBJ2-7, with 7 bases identical to TRBD2. Germline CDR1 reads GTSNPN; CDR2 reads SVGIG (reference sequence). The CDR3 has 11 residues. V lost 1 base to trimming and J lost 6 bases; unmatched junction nucleotides: 0.

The rearrangement links TRBV27 to TRBJ2-1; unclear D gene. Germline V CDR1 and CDR2: MNHEY, SMNVEV (reference sequence). The CDR3 sequence is 14 residues long. Trimming removed 2 bases at V and 4 bases at J, with 9 bases between. CDR3 coding DNA: TGTGCCAGCAGTTTAAAACAGAAATACAATGAGCAGTTCTTC. Amino acid sequence: CASSLKQKYNEQFF.